This entry concerns a single T cell receptor (beta chain). This entry comes from a study of blood T cell repertoires in COVID-19. In the study overall: Samples representing acute and convalescent COVID-19 were sourced from the United States, Italy and Spain. PBMCs, B-cell-depleted T cells, or T cells were the source of the cDNA or gDNA that made up the material.

Per the original methods: By means of reference gene primer amplification, nucleated cell counts were estimated. The assay was immunoSEQ multiplex PCR, and TCRdb's table has in-frame clones only and misses some. The DNA was the basis for D and trimming; V, J and clone size are from that table. The data hold approximately 210,000 clones, with about four fifths observed a single time. The CDR3 runs to 12 residues. Trimming removed 5 bases at V and 10 bases at J, with 14 bases between. Germline assignment: CDR1 SGHAT and CDR2 FQNNGV. Sequencing used peripheral blood. This TCR was recovered from a woman between 50 and 59 years old with active or convalescent COVID-19. The chain carries TRBV11-2 and TRBJ1-1; possibly TRBD1 for D (5 bases). The CDR3 DNA is TGTGCCAGCAGCGTGGGATCAAGGGGAGCTTTCTTT. Translating it yields CASSVGSRGAFF.